The 19 T cell receptor beta chains listed next were all sequenced from one sample in a study of early T cells in non-severe SARS-CoV-2 infection. TCRdb itself ran the 5' RACE reads through MiXCR, one entry per CDR3 protein. The repertoire holds roughly 70,000 distinct CDR3 sequences, with under 15% as singletons. The sample comprised whole blood. The receptor set was obtained from an adult who was a healthcare worker with PCR-confirmed SARS-CoV-2 infection or an uninfected control (not recorded which).

J is TRBJ2-5 and V is TRBV28; perhaps TRBD2 as D (5 bases). V gave up 2 bases and J gave up 4 bases, with 17 bases separating them. Per germline, CDR1 MDHEN and CDR2 SYDVKM. The CDR3 spans 16 residues. The CDR3 DNA sequence: TGTGCCAGCAGTTTAACTGGACTTCACTCTCGAGAGACCCAGTACTTC. Translated, it gives CASSLTGLHSRETQYF.

At least ten counts were recorded for this clonotype. One end of the junction fails to match germline, which may point to a read error. The chain has TRBV5-5 and TRBJ1-2; D unclear. Germline CDR1 reads SGHKS; CDR2 reads YYEKEE (reference sequence). This CDR3 is 13 amino acids long. The CDR3 DNA is TGTGCCAGCAGGTTGGACCCAAACTATGGCTACACCTTC. As protein: CASRLDPNYGYTF.

This clonotype was observed at least ten times. The V call is TRBV7-9, the J call TRBJ2-3; 9 positions agree with TRBD2. V gave up 5 bases and J gave up 2 bases; unmatched junction bases: 8. CDR1 and CDR2 from the germline V gene are SEHNR and FQNEAQ (reference sequence). CDR3 length: 16 residues. CDR3 sequence reads: CASSPVLAGITDTQYF. CDR3 coding DNA: TGTGCCAGCAGCCCCGTCCTAGCGGGAATCACAGATACGCAGTATTTT.

This clonotype has a count of ten or more. This sequence joins TRBV29-1 and TRBJ1-1; TRBD1 might be the D (5 bases). The CDR3 has 12 amino acids. Germline CDR1 is SQVTM and CDR2 is ANQGSEA. V was pared by 6 bases and J by 7 bases, with 15 bases between. Here the CDR3 DNA reads TGCAGCGTCTACACTCTGGGGGTTGAAGCTTTCTTT. Amino acid sequence: CSVYTLGVEAFF. Together with reference TRBV29-1 and TRBJ1-1, the CDR3 gives the full variable domain: SAVISQKPSRDICQRGTSLTIQCQVDSQVTMMFWYRQQPGQSLTLIATANQGSEATYESGFVIDKFPISRPNLTFSTLTVSNMSPEDSSIYLCSVYTLGVEAFFGQGTRLTVV.

Ten or more counts support this clonotype. This chain uses TRBV7-8 with TRBJ2-1, with TRBD1 as a possible D gene (6 bases). The CDR3 loop spans 16 amino acids. Per the germline V gene, CDR1 is SGHVS and CDR2 is FQNEAQ. V lost 2 bases to trimming and J lost 0 bases, with 11 bases between them. In nucleotides, the CDR3 is TGTGCCAGCAGCTTAATGACAGGCCGCTCCTACAATGAGCAGTTCTTC. Its translation: CASSLMTGRSYNEQFF.

CDR3 amino acids: CSVEVVGASEQYF. The CDR3 nucleotides read TGCAGCGTTGAAGTTGTGGGGGCGAGCGAGCAGTACTTC. The chain employs TRBV29-1 and TRBJ2-7; TRBD1 is a possible D gene (6 bases). V gave up 1 base and J gave up 6 bases, with 13 bases separating them. This CDR3 spans 13 amino acids. CDR1 is SQVTM, CDR2 ANQGSEA, per germline.

CDR3 nucleotides: TGTGCCAGCGGGCTCCCGGGACTAGCGGGAGCCAATGAGCAGTTCTTC. Residues: CASGLPGLAGANEQFF. The chain uses TRBV6-5 and TRBJ2-1, with 14 bases identical to TRBD2. With V trimmed by 8 bases and J by 6 bases, 9 bases remained unmatched. The CDR3 covers 16 residues. Per germline, CDR1 MNHEY and CDR2 SVGAGI.

This clonotype appeared many times. The chain uses TRBV28 and TRBJ2-2, with 10 bases fitting TRBD1. The CDR3 loop spans 14 amino acids. Losses at the gene ends were 8 bases for V and 6 bases for J; bases not matched to a gene: 6. Germline CDR1 is MDHEN and CDR2 is SYDVKM. The CDR3 loop reads CASRDRGGPGELFF. CDR3 in DNA: TGTGCCAGCCGGGACAGGGGTGGGCCCGGGGAGCTGTTTTTT.

At least ten counts were recorded for this clonotype. This sequence joins TRBV10-3 and TRBJ2-7; 10 bases fit TRBD2. CDR3 length: 16 amino acids. Per germline, CDR1 ENHRY and CDR2 SYGVKD. With 4 bases clipped from V and 4 bases from J, the junction kept 10 bases outside the gene matches. CDR3: CAISGVAGTSAYEQYF. CDR3 nucleotides: TGTGCCATCAGTGGAGTGGCCGGGACTAGCGCATACGAGCAGTACTTC.

This clonotype was seen at least ten times. This chain uses TRBV6-5 with TRBJ1-2, with D possibly matching TRBD1 (6 bases). Trimming shortened V by 2 bases and J by 7 bases, and 14 bases separated the two germline ends. From germline, CDR1 is MNHEY and CDR2 SVGAGI. This CDR3 is built from 14 residues. The CDR3 loop is CASSYTNRVGGYTF. The CDR3 region has the DNA TGTGCCAGCAGTTACACAAACAGGGTTGGTGGCTACACCTTC.

This clonotype was counted between two and nine times. This chain links TRBV29-1 with TRBJ2-7; 7 bases map to TRBD2. V shed 6 bases, J shed 2 bases, and the junction held 7 bases outside the gene matches. This CDR3 contains 13 residues. Looked up from germline, CDR1 is SQVTM and CDR2 is ANQGSEA. As DNA, the CDR3 is TGCAGCGTCCGGACTAGAGCTACCTACGAGCAGTACTTC. This encodes CSVRTRATYEQYF.

This clonotype was counted at least ten times. The chain is built from TRBV28 and TRBJ2-7, with D uncertain. The CDR3 extends over 15 amino acids. Trimming left V 2 bases short and J 3 bases short, with 14 bases between. The germline gives CDR1 MDHEN, CDR2 SYDVKM. The CDR3 is CASSLLGGDLYEQYF. For the CDR3, the DNA is TGTGCCAGCAGTTTACTGGGCGGAGACCTCTACGAGCAGTACTTC.

In this sample, this clonotype turned up many times. J is TRBJ2-7 and V is TRBV7-6; the match to TRBD1 covers 12 bases. Per the germline V gene, CDR1 is SGHVS and CDR2 is FNYEAQ. CDR3 length: 16 residues. After removal of 4 bases from V and 2 bases from J, the junction contained 6 bases not matched to a gene. CDR3 DNA: TGTGCCAGCAGCTCACTTCGGGACAGGGGGCCCTACGAGCAGTACTTC. This translates into CASSSLRDRGPYEQYF.

The table lists this clonotype with a few counts. This chain connects TRBV29-1 to TRBJ1-1, with D uncertain. Deletions cut 4 bases from V and 1 base from J, with 10 bases between. The CDR3 is made up of 13 amino acids. Germline CDR1 and CDR2: SQVTM and ANQGSEA. The CDR3 is CSVAPKRNTEAFF. CDR3 bases: TGCAGCGTTGCTCCCAAAAGGAACACTGAAGCTTTCTTT.

This clonotype appeared many times. The chain employs TRBV6-4 and TRBJ1-6, with D tentatively TRBD1 (5 bases). V was trimmed by 5 bases and J by 5 bases, leaving 10 bases between them. CDR3 length: 14 amino acids. CDR1 is MRHNA, CDR2 SNTAGT, per germline. The DNA of the CDR3 is TGTGCCAGCAGTTTCGGGACGCATAATTCACCCCTCCACTTT. Translation: CASSFGTHNSPLHF.

This clonotype has only one observation. The genes are TRBV29-1 and TRBJ2-3; TRBD1 matches 8 bases. Trimming took 4 bases from V and 6 from J; bases not matched to a gene: 15. The germline CDR1 and CDR2 sequences are SQVTM and ANQGSEA. CDR3 length: 16 amino acids. The chain's CDR3 is CSVGTIGQGYVDTQYF. Written as DNA, the CDR3 is TGCAGCGTTGGTACCATCGGACAGGGATATGTGGATACGCAGTATTTT.

The rearrangement uses TRBV6-4 and TRBJ2-3; D unresolved. CDR1 and CDR2 from the germline V gene are MRHNA and SNTAGT. The CDR3 length is 14 residues. V was trimmed by 10 bases and J by 0 bases, leaving 14 bases between them. DNA for the CDR3: TGTGCCACCTCCGAAGGGCGTAGCACAGATACGCAGTATTTT. This codes for CATSEGRSTDTQYF.

This clonotype was seen many times. The chain joins TRBV24-1 to TRBJ2-2; maybe TRBD2 (6 bases). Germline V gives CDR1 KGHDR, CDR2 SFDVKD. The CDR3 covers 16 residues. V lost 4 bases to trimming and J lost 0 bases, with 11 bases between them. CDR3 sequence: CATSDPSGSNTGELFF. In DNA form, the CDR3 reads TGTGCCACCAGTGACCCAAGCGGGTCGAACACCGGGGAGCTGTTTTTT.

This clonotype was found many times. The rearrangement links TRBV4-3 to TRBJ2-3; TRBD1 might be the D (5 bases). Trimming removed 0 bases at V and 5 bases at J, with 15 bases between. The CDR3 covers 16 residues. CDR1 and CDR2 (germline): LGHNA, YSLEER. DNA for the CDR3: TGCGCCAGCAGCCAAGAGGCGACTGGGGCGGTAGATACGCAGTATTTT. It codes for CASSQEATGAVDTQYF.